These 21 T cell receptor beta chains share one sample of origin, sequenced in a study of T-cell reconstitution after alpha-beta-depleted transplantation in children. It was with unique molecular identifiers that the TCRbeta library was prepared. A single record per CDR3 protein comes from TCRdb applying MiXCR to the PCR reads. The table has tens of thousands of distinct CDR3 sequences, 5.5% to 7.5% seen once; the top ten hold 30% to 35%. The specimen comprised PBMCs, mostly from graft donor cells, sampled 60 days after TCRalphabeta/CD19-depleted stem cell transplant. These receptors all stem from a female patient between 2 and 15 years old who had a stem cell transplant for aplastic anemia, so the T cells may come from the graft donor.

At least ten counts were recorded for this clonotype. V is TRBV6-5 and J is TRBJ1-1; unclear D gene. Germline assignment: CDR1 MNHEY and CDR2 SVGAGI. Trimming removed 0 bases from V and 0 bases from J, with 2 bases in between. The CDR3 spans 13 residues. Here the CDR3 reads CASSYSLNTEAFF. In DNA form, the CDR3 reads TGTGCCAGCAGTTACTCCCTGAACACTGAAGCTTTCTTT.

This clonotype has only one observation. A read error may explain this, as a much larger clone is one base away. The rearrangement joins TRBV20-1 to TRBJ2-2; perhaps D is TRBD1 or TRBD2 (5 bases each). CDR3 size: 13 residues. CDR1 DFQATT and CDR2 SNEGSKA come from the germline V gene (reference sequence). The CDR3 reads CSARTEGTGDLFF. The DNA for the CDR3 is TGCAGTGCTAGGACAGAAGGTACCGGGGACCTGTTTTTT.

This clonotype occurred many times. V usage is TRBV20-1 and J usage is TRBJ1-2; TRBD1 aligns across 9 bases. V shed 4 bases, J shed 3 bases, and the junction held 6 bases outside the gene matches. The germline CDR1 and CDR2 sequences are DFQATT and SNEGSKA (reference sequence). This CDR3 comprises 14 residues. The CDR3 region is CSATPTGGYYGYTF. CDR3 sequence (DNA): TGCAGTGCTACCCCTACAGGGGGCTACTATGGCTACACCTTC.

Many counts were recorded for this clonotype. The chain uses TRBV28 and TRBJ1-5, with D possibly matching TRBD1 (5 bases). V lost 2 bases to trimming and J lost 3 bases, with 8 bases between them. Germline V gives CDR1 MDHEN, CDR2 SYDVKM. The CDR3 covers 14 residues. The CDR3 bases are TGTGCCAGCAGTTTAGGACACGCCAATCAGCCCCAGCATTTT. This codes for CASSLGHANQPQHF.

Many counts were recorded for this clonotype. The chain joins TRBV7-9 to TRBJ1-1; 11 bases fit TRBD1. Germline CDR1 is SEHNR and CDR2 is FQNEAQ (reference sequence). The CDR3 has 15 amino acids. With V trimmed by 4 bases and J by 3 bases, 4 bases remained unmatched. Here the CDR3 DNA reads TGTGCCAGCAGCTCTAGGACAGGGGGCCACACTGAAGCTTTCTTT. It codes for CASSSRTGGHTEAFF. Using reference TRBV7-9 and TRBJ1-1 for the parts outside the CDR3, the full variable domain is DTGVSQNPRHKITKRGQNVTFRCDPISEHNRLYWYRQTLGQGPEFLTYFQNEAQLEKSRLLSDRFSAERPKGSFSTLEIQRTEQGDSAMYLCASSSRTGGHTEAFFGQGTRLTVV.

This clonotype was counted ten times or more. The chain joins TRBV6-5 to TRBJ2-5, with 8 bases lining up with TRBD2. The CDR3 sequence is 13 residues long. Trimming removed 8 bases from V and 5 bases from J; junction bases left unmatched: 7. Germline-derived CDR1 and CDR2 are MNHEY and SVGAGI. In DNA, the CDR3 is TGTGCCAGCGGGGGACTAGTGACTGAGACCCAGTACTTC. It specifies CASGGLVTETQYF.

This clonotype was detected ten times or more. This chain links TRBV6-6 with TRBJ2-1, with 7 positions matching TRBD2. V lost 11 bases, J lost 2 bases, and 15 bases stayed unmatched. In germline, CDR1 is MNHNY, CDR2 SVGAGI (reference sequence). The length of the CDR3 is 16 residues. This chain's CDR3 is CAGGGASGAAYNEQFF. Written as DNA, the CDR3 is TGTGCCGGGGGGGGAGCGTCTGGAGCGGCCTACAATGAGCAGTTCTTC.

Many counts were recorded for this clonotype. The chain couples TRBV28 to TRBJ2-1, with D possibly matching TRBD2 (6 bases). The ends were cut back, 2 bases at V and 4 bases at J, with 12 bases in the middle. The CDR3 length is 15 residues. Germline CDR1 reads MDHEN; CDR2 reads SYDVKM. The CDR3 nucleotides read TGTGCCAGCAGTTTACCAGGGACTCCTTACAATGAGCAGTTCTTC. Translation gives CASSLPGTPYNEQFF. The full variable domain, its missing parts supplied by reference TRBV28 and TRBJ2-1, is DVKVTQSSRYLVKRTGEKVFLECVQDMDHENMFWYRQDPGLGLRLIYFSYDVKMKEKGDIPEGYSVSREKKERFSLILESASTNQTSMYLCASSLPGTPYNEQFFGPGTRLTVL.

This clonotype was detected many times. This chain connects TRBV5-1 to TRBJ2-3; the D is unclear. V was shortened by 4 bases and J by 1 base, with 13 bases between the two germline ends. Germline CDR1 and CDR2: SGHRS and YFSETQ. The CDR3 has 15 residues. The CDR3, as DNA: TGCGCCAGCAGCCTAACGGTTGGGGGCACAGATACGCAGTATTTT. This codes for CASSLTVGGTDTQYF. Based on the CDR3 plus reference TRBV5-1 and TRBJ2-3, the full variable domain is KAGVTQTPRYLIKTRGQQVTLSCSPISGHRSVSWYQQTPGQGLQFLFEYFSETQRNKGNFPGRFSGRQFSNSRSEMNVSTLELGDSALYLCASSLTVGGTDTQYFGPGTRLTVL.

The table lists this clonotype with many counts. V usage is TRBV5-1 and J usage is TRBJ2-3, with a weak D call TRBD1 (5 bases). V lost 0 bases to trimming and J lost 3 bases, with 11 bases between them. The CDR3 runs 15 residues. The germline CDR1 and CDR2 sequences are SGHRS and YFSETQ. The CDR3 nucleotides are TGCGCCAGCAGCTTGGATGGGTCAGGGACAGATACGCAGTATTTT. Amino acid sequence: CASSLDGSGTDTQYF.

This clonotype was recorded many times. The genes are TRBV20-1 and TRBJ1-3; 9 nucleotides match TRBD1. The CDR3 is 15 amino acids. Trimming at V came to 6 bases and at J to 4 bases, leaving 10 bases not matched to a gene. CDR1 DFQATT and CDR2 SNEGSKA come from the germline V gene (reference sequence). The CDR3 DNA reads TGCAGTGCGCCTGGACAGGGGATGGCCGGAAACACCATATATTTT. Amino acids: CSAPGQGMAGNTIYF.

This clonotype was observed many times. Here the CDR3 DNA reads TGCGCCAGCAGCCGGGACAGGGTAGGGGATGGCTACACCTTC. Protein sequence: CASSRDRVGDGYTF. V gene TRBV5-1 combines with J gene TRBJ1-2, with 9 bases lining up with TRBD1. The germline V gene encodes CDR1 SGHRS and CDR2 YFSETQ. Trimming removed 4 bases from V and 6 bases from J; junction bases left unmatched: 7. The CDR3 has 14 residues.

The genes are TRBV2 and TRBJ1-5; 7 positions agree with TRBD1. Germline-derived CDR1 and CDR2 are SNHLY and FYNNEI. The V segment lost 1 base and the J segment 11 bases; nucleotides outside the gene matches: 5. This CDR3 spans 13 amino acids. For the CDR3, the DNA is TGTGCCAGCAGTGAAGGCCCGGGACAGACCCAGCATTTT. It is translated as CASSEGPGQTQHF.

This clonotype was detected ten times or more. The chain recombines TRBV2 with TRBJ2-1, with TRBD2 matching 7 bases. The J segment lost 10 bases and the V segment lost 7 bases, leaving 7 bases of the junction unmatched. The CDR3 extends over 12 amino acids. Germline CDR1 is SNHLY and CDR2 is FYNNEI. CDR3 sequence reads: CASKRLAREQFF. CDR3 DNA: TGTGCCAGCAAGAGACTAGCTCGAGAGCAGTTCTTC.

V and J are TRBV5-1 and TRBJ2-3; tentatively, D is TRBD1 (5 bases). The CDR3 is 14 amino acids. Germline CDR1 is SGHRS and CDR2 is YFSETQ. Trimming left V 7 bases short and J 1 base short, with 13 bases between. CDR3 bases: TGCGCCAGCTCTCAGGGTGAAGGCACAGATACGCAGTATTTT. It codes for CASSQGEGTDTQYF.

V gene TRBV14 combines with J gene TRBJ2-7; 8 positions match TRBD1. The CDR3 is 16 residues long. Germline V gene sequence: CDR1 SGHDN, CDR2 FVKESK. V was pared by 0 bases and J by 2 bases, with 6 bases of the junction left unmatched. CDR3 nucleotide sequence: TGTGCCAGCAGCCAAGAGGGACAGGACTTGACCTACGAGCAGTACGTC. It encodes CASSQEGQDLTYEQYV.

This clonotype was picked up many times. The chain recombines TRBV28 with TRBJ2-4; 13 bases agree with TRBD2. Germline-derived CDR1 and CDR2 are MDHEN and SYDVKM. This CDR3 contains 15 residues. V shed 2 bases, J shed 5 bases, and the junction held 0 bases outside the gene matches. The chain's CDR3 is CASSLGLAGENIQYF. The DNA for the CDR3 is TGTGCCAGCAGTTTAGGACTAGCGGGAGAAAACATTCAGTACTTC.

This clonotype was detected a few times. The genes are TRBV7-8 and TRBJ1-2, with 9 bases identical to TRBD1. The V segment lost 3 bases and the J segment 8 bases; nucleotides outside the gene matches: 7. The CDR3 runs 14 residues. Germline loops: CDR1 SGHVS, CDR2 FQNEAQ. CDR3 region: CASSFNRGPSGYTF. CDR3 in DNA: TGTGCCAGCAGCTTCAACAGGGGGCCGAGCGGCTACACCTTC. Looking up the rest from reference TRBV7-8 and TRBJ1-2 gives the full variable domain: GAGVSQSPRYKVAKRGQDVALRCDPISGHVSLFWYQQALGQGPEFLTYFQNEAQLDKSGLPSDRFFAERPEGSVSTLKIQRTQQEDSAVYLCASSFNRGPSGYTFGSGTRLTVV.

The chain employs TRBV24-1 and TRBJ2-2; no definite D call. Germline V gives CDR1 KGHDR, CDR2 SFDVKD. V was trimmed by 3 bases and J by 2 bases, leaving 9 bases between them. The CDR3 loop spans 15 amino acids. This CDR3 reads CATSDVYYNTGELFF. In DNA, the CDR3 is TGTGCCACCAGTGATGTGTACTACAACACCGGGGAGCTGTTTTTT.

This clonotype was found many times. The J gene is TRBJ1-6, the V gene TRBV20-1; D is unclear. The CDR3 consists of 15 residues. Trimming pared 0 bases from V and 0 bases from J, leaving 6 bases between. Germline V gene lookup returns CDR1 DFQATT and CDR2 SNEGSKA (reference sequence). The CDR3 region is CSARDQSSYNSPLHF. The DNA of the CDR3 is TGCAGTGCTAGAGATCAAAGCTCCTATAATTCACCCCTCCACTTT.

This clonotype has ten or more counts. This chain uses TRBV28 with TRBJ1-2, with 10 bases lining up with TRBD1. The CDR3 spans 14 residues. The V gene end was trimmed by 2 bases and the J gene end by 5 bases; junction bases not matched to a gene: 2. Germline V lookup: CDR1 MDHEN, CDR2 SYDVKM. This CDR3 reads CASSLRQGAYGYTF. As DNA, the CDR3 is TGTGCCAGCAGTTTAAGACAGGGGGCGTATGGCTACACCTTC.